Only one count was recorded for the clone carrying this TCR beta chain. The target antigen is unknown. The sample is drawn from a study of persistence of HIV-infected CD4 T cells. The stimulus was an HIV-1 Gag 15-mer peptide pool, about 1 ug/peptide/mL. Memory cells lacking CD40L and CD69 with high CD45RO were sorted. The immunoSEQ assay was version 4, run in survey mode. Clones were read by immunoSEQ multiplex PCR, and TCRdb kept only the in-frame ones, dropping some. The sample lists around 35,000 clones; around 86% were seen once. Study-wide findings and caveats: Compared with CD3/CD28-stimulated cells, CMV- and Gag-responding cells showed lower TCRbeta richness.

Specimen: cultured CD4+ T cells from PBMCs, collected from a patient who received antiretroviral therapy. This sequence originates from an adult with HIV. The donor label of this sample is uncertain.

CDR3 coding DNA: TGTGCCAGCAGTTCGTCCCGGGACAGGGGGCGAAATCCTTCACCCCTCCACTTT. Its translation: CASSSSRDRGRNPSPLHF. V usage is TRBV21-1 and J usage is TRBJ1-6; the table calls TRBD1, which could not be checked here. TRBV21-1 is marked as a pseudogene. The CDR3 is made up of 18 amino acids.